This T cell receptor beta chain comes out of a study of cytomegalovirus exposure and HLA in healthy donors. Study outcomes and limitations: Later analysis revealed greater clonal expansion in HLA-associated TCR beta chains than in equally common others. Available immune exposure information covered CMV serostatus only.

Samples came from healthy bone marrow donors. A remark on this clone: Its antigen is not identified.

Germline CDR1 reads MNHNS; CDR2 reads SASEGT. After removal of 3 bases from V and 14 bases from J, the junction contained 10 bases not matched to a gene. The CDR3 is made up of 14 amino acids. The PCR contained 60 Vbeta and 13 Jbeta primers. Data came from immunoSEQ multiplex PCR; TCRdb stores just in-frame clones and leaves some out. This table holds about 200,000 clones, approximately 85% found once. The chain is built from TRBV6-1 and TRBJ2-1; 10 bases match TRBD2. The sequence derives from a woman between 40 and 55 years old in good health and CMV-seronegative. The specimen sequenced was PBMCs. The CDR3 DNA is TGTGCCAGCAGTGAGTATCTAGCGGGGGCTTCGAAGTTCTTC. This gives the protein CASSEYLAGASKFF.